This T cell receptor (beta chain) was identified during a study of blood T cell repertoires in COVID-19. Study-level background: T cells, B-cell-depleted T cells, or PBMCs supplied cDNA or gDNA.

Clones were read by immunoSEQ multiplex PCR, and TCRdb kept only the in-frame ones, dropping some. This sample has more than 350,000 clones, with around 89% found just once. Categorization into cohorts depended on clinical history that participants reported. V was clipped by 3 bases and J by 7 bases; unmatched bases: 12. Germline V CDR1 and CDR2: MDHEN, SYDVKM. CDR3 length: 17 amino acids. This TCR was recovered from a man aged 18-30 years who had recovered from COVID-19. This chain uses TRBV28 with TRBJ2-2, with TRBD2 matching over 9 bases. What was sequenced was PBMCs or T cells enriched from blood (not recorded which). CDR3 coding DNA: TGTGCCAGCAGTTTTGAGCGCGGGAGGGCCGGGGACGGGGAGCTGTTTTTT. Translation: CASSFERGRAGDGELFF.